One and the same sample provided the 13 T cell receptor beta chains below, sequenced in a study of blood T cell repertoires in COVID-19. The data were produced by immunoSEQ multiplex PCR, yet TCRdb's version contains in-frame clones alone and is incomplete. The repertoire holds roughly 250,000 clones, with roughly 86% as singletons. The sample comprised PBMCs or T cells enriched from blood (not recorded which). All receptors come from a woman younger than 45 with acute COVID-19.

The rearrangement joins TRBV9 to TRBJ2-3; TRBD1 is a possible D gene (6 bases). V dropped 0 bases and J dropped 0 bases, with 11 bases sitting between them. CDR3 length equals 16 residues. From germline, CDR1 is SGDLS and CDR2 YYNGEE. CDR3 loop: CASSVGTDDSTDTQYF. CDR3 bases: TGTGCCAGCAGCGTAGGGACAGACGATAGCACAGATACGCAGTATTTT. The full variable domain, in which reference TRBV9 and TRBJ2-3 provide the parts outside the CDR3, is DSGVTQTPKHLITATGQRVTLRCSPRSGDLSVYWYQQSLDQGLQFLIQYYNGEERAKGNILERFSAQQFPDLHSELNLSSLELGDSALYFCASSVGTDDSTDTQYFGPGTRLTVL.

The chain uses TRBV5-1 and TRBJ2-5, with a weak D call TRBD2 (6 bases). CDR3 length equals 15 residues. CDR1 and CDR2 from the germline V gene are SGHRS and YFSETQ. The V gene lost 4 bases and the J gene lost 4 bases, with 17 bases spanning the gap. For the CDR3, the DNA is TGCGCCAGCAGCCCCGGACTACTCCCCAGAGAGACCCAGTACTTC. It is translated as CASSPGLLPRETQYF.

The chain uses TRBV3-1 (or the pseudogene TRBV3-2) and TRBJ1-2; D is unresolved. V lost 4 bases to trimming and J lost 4 bases, with 7 bases between them. The germline V gene has CDR1 LGHDT and CDR2 YNNKEL (reference sequence). The CDR3 extends over 12 amino acids. Here the CDR3 reads CASSPGAYGYTF. CDR3 nucleotide sequence: TGTGCCAGCAGCCCGGGAGCCTATGGCTACACCTTC.

As to this clone: The same CDR3 can be traced to other DNA sequences in this sample. The chain carries TRBV5-1 and TRBJ1-2, with 9 bases aligning to TRBD1. V lost 3 bases and J lost 4; bases outside the gene matches: 4. Germline V gene lookup returns CDR1 SGHRS and CDR2 YFSETQ. The CDR3 extends over 14 amino acids. The chain's CDR3 is CASSSGQGSYGYTF. Written as DNA, the CDR3 is TGCGCCAGCAGCTCCGGACAGGGGTCCTATGGCTACACCTTC.

This chain connects TRBV3-1 (or the pseudogene TRBV3-2) to TRBJ1-6, with D uncertain. CDR1 and CDR2 (germline): LGHDT, YNNKEL (reference sequence). V was cut by 4 bases and J by 13 bases, with 23 bases left in between. There are 16 residues in the CDR3. CDR3 in amino acids: CASSLLRNRELYPLHF. The DNA of the CDR3 is TGTGCCAGCAGCCTCCTGAGAAACAGAGAATTATATCCCCTCCACTTT.

This clone was detected only once. CDR3 DNA: TGTGCCAGCAGTGTTACCAGAAAGATAACTAATGAAAAACTGTTTTTT. Its translation: CASSVTRKITNEKLFF. This rearrangement joins TRBV6-4 to TRBJ1-4, with unresolved D. V was trimmed by 4 bases and J by 1 base, leaving 13 bases between them. Germline CDR1 MRHNA, CDR2 SNTAGT. This CDR3 spans 16 amino acids.

This sequence joins TRBV5-8 and TRBJ1-1; D is ambiguous. The ends were cut back, 10 bases at V and 0 bases at J, with 10 bases in the middle. Germline lookup yields CDR1 SGHTS and CDR2 YDEGEE. This CDR3 contains 12 residues. This chain's CDR3 is CALYLVNTEAFF. Written as DNA, the CDR3 is TGTGCCTTATACTTGGTGAACACTGAAGCTTTCTTT.

The chain couples TRBV6-5 to TRBJ1-5; 7 bases match TRBD1. This CDR3 is built from 15 residues. In germline, CDR1 is MNHEY, CDR2 SVGAGI. The ends lost 7 bases at V and 0 bases at J; junction bases unmatched: 6. For the CDR3, the DNA is TGTGCCAGCACCCCGGGACAGTTTAGCAATCAGCCCCAGCATTTT. This codes for CASTPGQFSNQPQHF.

J is TRBJ1-1 and V is TRBV7-9; 9 bases are a match to TRBD1. The length of the CDR3 is 14 residues. Germline values: CDR1 SEHNR, CDR2 FQNEAQ (reference sequence). V lost 5 bases and J lost 5; bases outside the gene matches: 6. This CDR3 is CASSPQGADTEAFF. CDR3 sequence (DNA): TGTGCCAGCAGCCCACAGGGGGCAGATACTGAAGCTTTCTTT.

The chain carries TRBV6-5 and TRBJ2-2, with 8 bases matching TRBD2. Germline V gene lookup returns CDR1 MNHEY and CDR2 SVGAGI. V shed 3 bases, J shed 7 bases, and the junction held 7 bases outside the gene matches. The CDR3 length is 15 residues. CDR3 in DNA: TGTGCCAGCAGTTATCCCGGACTAGCAGTCGGGGAGCTGTTTTTT. Amino acid sequence: CASSYPGLAVGELFF.

The rearrangement joins TRBV28 to TRBJ1-2; TRBD1 matches at 10 bases. The CDR3 sequence is 13 residues long. Unmatched junction bases numbered 4, after V lost 4 bases and J lost 8 bases. Germline V gives CDR1 MDHEN, CDR2 SYDVKM. CDR3: CASSWGQGNGYTF. In DNA form, the CDR3 reads TGTGCCAGCAGTTGGGGACAGGGGAACGGCTACACCTTC.

This chain links TRBV20-1 with TRBJ2-1; D uncertain. V shed 3 bases and J shed 4 bases, with 13 bases lying between them. In germline, CDR1 is DFQATT, CDR2 SNEGSKA (reference sequence). This CDR3 region has 14 residues. The CDR3 is CSASGESQYNEQFF. The CDR3 DNA reads TGCAGTGCTAGTGGAGAGTCTCAATACAATGAGCAGTTCTTC.

The J gene is TRBJ1-2, the V gene TRBV5-1; a possible D gene is TRBD1 (5 bases). This CDR3 is built from 16 residues. Trimming took off 4 bases at V and 4 bases at J, with 20 bases between the two ends. Germline-derived CDR1 and CDR2 are SGHRS and YFSETQ. CDR3 residues: CASSLRQFNLSYGYTF. The CDR3 region has the DNA TGCGCCAGCAGCCTACGACAGTTCAATCTAAGCTATGGCTACACCTTC.